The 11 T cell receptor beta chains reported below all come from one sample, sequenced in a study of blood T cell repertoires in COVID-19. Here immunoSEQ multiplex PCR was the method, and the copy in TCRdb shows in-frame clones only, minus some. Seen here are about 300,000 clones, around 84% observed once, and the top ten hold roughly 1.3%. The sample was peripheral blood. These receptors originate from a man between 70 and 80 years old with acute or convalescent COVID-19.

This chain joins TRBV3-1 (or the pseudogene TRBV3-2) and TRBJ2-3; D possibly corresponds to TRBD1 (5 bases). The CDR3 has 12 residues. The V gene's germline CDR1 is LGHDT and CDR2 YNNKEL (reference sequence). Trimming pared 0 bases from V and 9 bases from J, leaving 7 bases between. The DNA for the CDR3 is TGTGCCAGCAGCCAAGACAGGGAAACGCAGTATTTT. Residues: CASSQDRETQYF.

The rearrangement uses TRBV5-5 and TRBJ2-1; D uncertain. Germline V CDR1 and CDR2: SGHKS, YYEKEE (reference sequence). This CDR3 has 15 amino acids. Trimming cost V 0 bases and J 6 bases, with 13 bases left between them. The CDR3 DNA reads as TGTGCCAGCAGCTTGGCCCTCGTTGCAGGCAATGAGCAGTTCTTC. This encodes CASSLALVAGNEQFF.

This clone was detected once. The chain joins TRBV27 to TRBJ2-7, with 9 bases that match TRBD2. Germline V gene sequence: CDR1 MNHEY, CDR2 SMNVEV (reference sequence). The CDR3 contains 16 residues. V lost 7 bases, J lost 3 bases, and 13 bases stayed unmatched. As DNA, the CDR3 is TGTGCCAGCACCTTAAACTTTGGGACTAGCCGCTACGAGCAGTACTTC. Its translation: CASTLNFGTSRYEQYF.

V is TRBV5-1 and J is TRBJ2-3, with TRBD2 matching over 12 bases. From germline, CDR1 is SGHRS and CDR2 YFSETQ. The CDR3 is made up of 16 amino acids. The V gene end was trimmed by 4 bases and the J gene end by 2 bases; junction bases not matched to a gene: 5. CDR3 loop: CASSDTSGGPTDTQYF. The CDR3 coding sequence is TGCGCCAGCAGCGACACTAGCGGGGGGCCCACAGATACGCAGTATTTT.

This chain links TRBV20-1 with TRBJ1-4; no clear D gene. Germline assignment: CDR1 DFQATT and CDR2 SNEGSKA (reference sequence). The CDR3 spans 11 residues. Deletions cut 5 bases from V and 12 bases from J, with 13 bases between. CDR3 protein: CSAFKNGELFF. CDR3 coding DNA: TGCAGTGCTTTTAAAAATGGAGAACTGTTTTTT.

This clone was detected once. CDR3 nucleotides: TGTGCCAGCAGTTACTCCCTAGGGAGCGCCCGCACAGATACGCAGTATTTT. This gives the protein CASSYSLGSARTDTQYF. This rearrangement joins TRBV6-2 or TRBV6-3 to TRBJ2-3; a weak D match, TRBD2 (5 bases). The CDR3 sequence is 17 residues long. From germline, CDR1 is MNHEY and CDR2 SVGEGT. V was clipped by 0 bases and J by 1 base, with 14 bases between them.

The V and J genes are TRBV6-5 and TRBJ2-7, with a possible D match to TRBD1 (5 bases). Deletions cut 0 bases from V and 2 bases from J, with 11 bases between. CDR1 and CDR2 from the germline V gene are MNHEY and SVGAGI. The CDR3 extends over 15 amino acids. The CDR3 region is CASSYSYTGTYEQYF. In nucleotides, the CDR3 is TGTGCCAGCAGTTACTCGTATACAGGTACCTACGAGCAGTACTTC.

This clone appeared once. The CDR3 region is CASRARDRVNSPLHF. The CDR3, as DNA: TGTGCCAGCAGGGCACGGGACAGGGTTAATTCACCCCTCCACTTT. V is TRBV7-9 and J is TRBJ1-6, with 9 bases fitting TRBD1. The CDR3 runs to 15 residues. Germline V gives CDR1 SEHNR, CDR2 FQNEAQ (reference sequence). The trim removed 6 bases at V and 6 bases at J, leaving 6 bases unmatched.

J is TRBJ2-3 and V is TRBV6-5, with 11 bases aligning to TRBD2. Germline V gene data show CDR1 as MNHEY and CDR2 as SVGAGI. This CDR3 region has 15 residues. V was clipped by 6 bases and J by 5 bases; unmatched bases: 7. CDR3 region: CASRPSGGSGDTQYF. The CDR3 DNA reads TGTGCCAGCAGGCCTAGCGGGGGGTCAGGAGATACGCAGTATTTT.

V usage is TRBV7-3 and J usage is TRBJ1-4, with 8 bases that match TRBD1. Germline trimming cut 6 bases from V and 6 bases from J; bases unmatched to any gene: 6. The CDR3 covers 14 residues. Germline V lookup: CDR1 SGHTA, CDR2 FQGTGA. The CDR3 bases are TGTGCCAGCAGACCCAGGGGGCCGGATGAAAAACTGTTTTTT. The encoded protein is CASRPRGPDEKLFF.

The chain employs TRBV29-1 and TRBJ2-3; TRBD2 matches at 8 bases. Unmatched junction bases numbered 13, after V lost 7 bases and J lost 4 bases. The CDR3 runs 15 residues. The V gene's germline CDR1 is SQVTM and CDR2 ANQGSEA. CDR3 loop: CSAPLSGSVADTQYF. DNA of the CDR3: TGCAGCGCCCCCCTGAGCGGGAGCGTGGCAGATACGCAGTATTTT.